This T cell receptor (beta chain) was documented in a study of T cells after somatic rescue of genetic block. Germline V lookup: CDR1 PRHDT, CDR2 FYEKMQ (reference sequence). The CDR3 sequence is 16 residues long. V was cut by 0 bases and J by 10 bases, with 16 bases left in between. Sequencing was performed with immunoSEQ multiplex PCR; in TCRdb, only in-frame clones are kept and a portion is missing. In the table there are some 70,000 clones, about nine tenths of which are singletons. The rearrangement joins TRBV13 to TRBJ1-6; D perhaps matches TRBD1 (5 bases). The sequencing sample was made of peripheral blood mononuclear cells (PBMCs). The receptor was isolated from a man aged 25 to 45. The CDR3 here is CASSLGDTSIVSPLHF. CDR3 DNA sequence: TGTGCCAGCAGCTTAGGGGACACCTCGATTGTGTCACCCCTCCACTTT.